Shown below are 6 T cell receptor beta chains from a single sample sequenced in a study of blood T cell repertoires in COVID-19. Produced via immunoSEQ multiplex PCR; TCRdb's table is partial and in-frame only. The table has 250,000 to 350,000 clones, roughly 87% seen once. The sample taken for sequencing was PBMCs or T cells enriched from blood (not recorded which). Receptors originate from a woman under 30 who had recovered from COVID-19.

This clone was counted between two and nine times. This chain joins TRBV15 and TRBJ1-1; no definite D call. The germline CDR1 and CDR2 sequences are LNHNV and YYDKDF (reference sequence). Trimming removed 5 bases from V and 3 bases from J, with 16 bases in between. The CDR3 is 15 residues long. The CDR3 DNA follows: TGTGCCACCAGCTTGCGTACCGGGAGCGACACTGAAGCTTTCTTT. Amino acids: CATSLRTGSDTEAFF.

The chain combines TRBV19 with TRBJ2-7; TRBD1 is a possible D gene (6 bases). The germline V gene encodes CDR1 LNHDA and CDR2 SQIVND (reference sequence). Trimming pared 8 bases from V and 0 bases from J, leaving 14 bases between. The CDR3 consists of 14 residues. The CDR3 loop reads CASQSAGDSYEQYF. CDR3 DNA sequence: TGTGCCAGTCAGTCTGCAGGGGACTCCTACGAGCAGTACTTC. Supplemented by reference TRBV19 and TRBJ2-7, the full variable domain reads DGGITQSPKYLFRKEGQNVTLSCEQNLNHDAMYWYRQDPGQGLRLIYYSQIVNDFQKGDIAEGYSVSREKKESFPLTVTSAQKNPTAFYLCASQSAGDSYEQYFGPGTRLTVT.

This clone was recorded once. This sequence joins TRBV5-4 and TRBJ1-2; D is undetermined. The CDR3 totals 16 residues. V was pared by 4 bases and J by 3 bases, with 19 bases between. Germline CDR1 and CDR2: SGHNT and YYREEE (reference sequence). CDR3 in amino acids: CASSLRLTPTDYGYTF. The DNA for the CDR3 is TGTGCCAGCAGCCTGCGTCTAACTCCAACCGACTATGGCTACACCTTC.

The CDR3 DNA reads as TGTGCCAGTAGTATGGGCAGCCGGGACCAGCATTTT. Its protein product is CASSMGSRDQHF. The chain has TRBV19 and TRBJ1-5; D call uncertain. Between the trimmed V and J ends, which lost 3 bases and 12 bases, there was a span of 12 bases. Germline-derived CDR1 and CDR2 are LNHDA and SQIVND (reference sequence). The length of the CDR3 is 12 residues. The variable domain in full, completed from reference TRBV19 and TRBJ1-5, reads DGGITQSPKYLFRKEGQNVTLSCEQNLNHDAMYWYRQDPGQGLRLIYYSQIVNDFQKGDIAEGYSVSREKKESFPLTVTSAQKNPTAFYLCASSMGSRDQHFGDGTRLSIL.

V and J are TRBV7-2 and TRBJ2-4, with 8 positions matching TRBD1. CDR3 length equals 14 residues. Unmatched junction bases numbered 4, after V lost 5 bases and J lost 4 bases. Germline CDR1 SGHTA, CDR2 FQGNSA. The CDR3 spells CASSERTGKNIQYF. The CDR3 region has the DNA TGTGCCAGCAGCGAAAGGACAGGGAAAAACATTCAGTACTTC.

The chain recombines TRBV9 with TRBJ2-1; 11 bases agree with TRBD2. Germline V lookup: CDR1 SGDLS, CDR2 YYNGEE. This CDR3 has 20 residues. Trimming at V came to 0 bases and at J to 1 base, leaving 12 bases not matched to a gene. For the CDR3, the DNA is TGTGCCAGCAGCGTAGGATCACTAGCGGGAGATCCCGGGTCCTACAATGAGCAGTTCTTC. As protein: CASSVGSLAGDPGSYNEQFF.